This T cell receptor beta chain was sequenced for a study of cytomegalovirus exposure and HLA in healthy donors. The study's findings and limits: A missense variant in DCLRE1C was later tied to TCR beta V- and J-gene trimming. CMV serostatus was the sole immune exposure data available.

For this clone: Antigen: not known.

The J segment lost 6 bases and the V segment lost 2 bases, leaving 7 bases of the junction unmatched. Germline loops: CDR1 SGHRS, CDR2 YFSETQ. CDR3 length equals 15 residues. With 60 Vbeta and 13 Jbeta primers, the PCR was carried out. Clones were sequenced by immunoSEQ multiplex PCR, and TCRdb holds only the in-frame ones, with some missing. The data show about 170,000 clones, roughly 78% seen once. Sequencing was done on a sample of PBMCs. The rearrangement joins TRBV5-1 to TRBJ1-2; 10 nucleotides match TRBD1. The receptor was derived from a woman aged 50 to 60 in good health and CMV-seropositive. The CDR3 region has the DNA TGCGCCAGCAGCTTCTATTCCGGGACAGGGGATGGCTACACCTTC. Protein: CASSFYSGTGDGYTF.